This record looks at one TCR beta chain sequence and its context. This specimen comes from a study of shared clonotypes between healthy human individuals. All donors were healthy HIV-negative adults lacking recent acute infections or vaccinations. Both subsets, CD45RA+ naive and CD45RA-negative memory, were split from the CD4+ cells. The method was immunoSEQ multiplex PCR; TCRdb's version includes in-frame clones alone and lacks a portion of them. Among 800,000 to 1,200,000 clones listed, approximately 80% were seen once. Sequencing was done on a sample of memory CD4+ T cells from PBMCs. Noted subset: CD45RA-negative fraction. This TCR derives from a man aged 18 to 29 in good health. Some clones in this sample may be carry-over from other donors' samples.

The CDR3 spells CASCRAFTKNIQYF. In DNA, the CDR3 is TGTGCCAGTTGTCGCGCTTTCACCAAAAACATTCAGTACTTC. This chain joins TRBV6-1 and TRBJ2-4; D not certain. Germline V CDR1 and CDR2: MNHNS, SASEGT. Trimming shortened V by 9 bases and J by 2 bases, and 14 bases separated the two germline ends. The CDR3 is 14 amino acids.